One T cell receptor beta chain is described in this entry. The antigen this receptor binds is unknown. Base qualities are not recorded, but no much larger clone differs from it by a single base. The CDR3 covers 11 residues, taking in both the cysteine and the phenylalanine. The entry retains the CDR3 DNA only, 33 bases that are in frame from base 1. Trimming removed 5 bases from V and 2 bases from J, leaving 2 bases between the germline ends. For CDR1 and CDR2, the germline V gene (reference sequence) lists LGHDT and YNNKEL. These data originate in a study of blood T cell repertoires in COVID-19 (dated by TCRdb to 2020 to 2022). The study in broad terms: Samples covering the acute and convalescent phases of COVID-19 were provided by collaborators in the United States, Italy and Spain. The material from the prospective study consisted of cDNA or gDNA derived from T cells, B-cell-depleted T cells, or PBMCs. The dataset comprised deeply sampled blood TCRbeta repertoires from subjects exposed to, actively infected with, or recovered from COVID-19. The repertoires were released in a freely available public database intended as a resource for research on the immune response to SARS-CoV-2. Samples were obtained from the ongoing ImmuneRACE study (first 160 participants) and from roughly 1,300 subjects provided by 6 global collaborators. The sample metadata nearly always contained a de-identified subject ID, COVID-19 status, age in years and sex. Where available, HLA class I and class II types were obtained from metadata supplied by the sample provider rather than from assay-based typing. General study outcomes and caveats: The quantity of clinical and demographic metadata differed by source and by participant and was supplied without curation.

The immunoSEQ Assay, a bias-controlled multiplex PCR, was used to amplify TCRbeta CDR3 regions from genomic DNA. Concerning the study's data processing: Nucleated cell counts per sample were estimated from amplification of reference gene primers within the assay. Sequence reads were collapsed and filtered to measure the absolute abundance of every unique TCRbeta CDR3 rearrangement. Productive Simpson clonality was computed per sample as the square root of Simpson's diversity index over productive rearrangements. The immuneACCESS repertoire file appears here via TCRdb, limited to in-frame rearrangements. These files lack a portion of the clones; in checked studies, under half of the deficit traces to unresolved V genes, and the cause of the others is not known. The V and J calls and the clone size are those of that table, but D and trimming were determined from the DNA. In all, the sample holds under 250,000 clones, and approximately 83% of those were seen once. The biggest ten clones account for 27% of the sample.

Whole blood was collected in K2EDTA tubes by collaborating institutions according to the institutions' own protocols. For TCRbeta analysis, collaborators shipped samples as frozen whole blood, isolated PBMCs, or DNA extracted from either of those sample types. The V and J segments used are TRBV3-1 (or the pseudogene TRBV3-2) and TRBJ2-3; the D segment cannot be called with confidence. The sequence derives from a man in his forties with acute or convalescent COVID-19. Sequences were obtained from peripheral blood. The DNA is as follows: TGTGCCAGCAGCTACACAGATACGCAGTATTTT. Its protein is CASSYTDTQYF.